The rows below give T cell receptor beta chains drawn from one sample of a study of T cell responses to AZD1222 COVID-19 vaccine. Libraries were prepared by immunoSEQ multiplex PCR; TCRdb keeps only in-frame clonotypes and omits some of them. The sample consists of 100,000 to 150,000 clones, 88% of them appearing once. The sample in question was peripheral blood, obtained on day 0 of MenACWY control vaccination. Receptor source: an adult in good health. Both conserved end residues are part of each CDR3. D genes are given only for firm matches. Rows give clone size only sometimes, using once, few, many, or a class for an expanded clone.

size | D | J | V | CDR3 | DNA
- | - | TRBJ2-3 | TRBV6-1 | CASSEAAFLPRADTQYF | TGTGCCAGCAGTGAGGCTGCATTCCTGCCCCGAGCAGATACGCAGTATTTT
- | - | TRBJ1-1 | TRBV28 | CASRPRGGRANTEAFF | TGTGCCAGCAGACCACGTGGGGGACGGGCGAACACTGAAGCTTTCTTT
- | TRBD1 | TRBJ1-5 | TRBV6-5 | CASNEQGGGNQPQHF | TGTGCCAGCAACGAGCAGGGGGGTGGCAATCAGCCCCAGCATTTT
once | - | TRBJ1-3 | TRBV18 | CASSSGTKNTIYF | TGTGCCAGCTCTTCCGGGACAAAAAACACCATATATTTT
- | TRBD2 | TRBJ2-2 | TRBV7-9 | CASSSPMGGLVSTGELFF | TGTGCCAGCAGCTCACCTATGGGGGGGTTGGTGAGCACCGGGGAGCTGTTTTTT
- | - | TRBJ2-2 | TRBV11-2 | CASSLEHGVRELFF | TGTGCCAGCAGCTTAGAACATGGGGTCAGGGAGCTGTTTTTT
- | - | TRBJ2-2 | TRBV4-1 | CASSQGPSGELFF | TGCGCCAGCAGCCAAGGACCTTCCGGGGAGCTGTTTTTT
- | TRBD1 | TRBJ2-7 | TRBV6-6 | CASSPTRGISYEQYF | TGTGCCAGCAGTCCTACCAGGGGGATCTCCTACGAGCAGTACTTC
once | TRBD2 | TRBJ2-7 | TRBV6-5 | CASSENGGALSYF | TGTGCCAGCAGCGAGAACGGGGGGGCATTGTCGTACTTC
- | - | TRBJ1-1 | TRBV5-1 | CASSGHQGPTEAFF | TGCGCCAGCAGCGGACACCAGGGGCCCACTGAAGCTTTCTTT
once | TRBD1 | TRBJ2-1 | TRBV5-1 | CASSFTRDRGSQFF | TGCGCCAGCAGCTTCACTAGGGACAGGGGTTCTCAGTTCTTC
- | TRBD1 | TRBJ2-3 | TRBV28 | CASSLAGGADTQYF | TGTGCCAGCAGTTTAGCAGGGGGCGCGGATACGCAGTATTTT